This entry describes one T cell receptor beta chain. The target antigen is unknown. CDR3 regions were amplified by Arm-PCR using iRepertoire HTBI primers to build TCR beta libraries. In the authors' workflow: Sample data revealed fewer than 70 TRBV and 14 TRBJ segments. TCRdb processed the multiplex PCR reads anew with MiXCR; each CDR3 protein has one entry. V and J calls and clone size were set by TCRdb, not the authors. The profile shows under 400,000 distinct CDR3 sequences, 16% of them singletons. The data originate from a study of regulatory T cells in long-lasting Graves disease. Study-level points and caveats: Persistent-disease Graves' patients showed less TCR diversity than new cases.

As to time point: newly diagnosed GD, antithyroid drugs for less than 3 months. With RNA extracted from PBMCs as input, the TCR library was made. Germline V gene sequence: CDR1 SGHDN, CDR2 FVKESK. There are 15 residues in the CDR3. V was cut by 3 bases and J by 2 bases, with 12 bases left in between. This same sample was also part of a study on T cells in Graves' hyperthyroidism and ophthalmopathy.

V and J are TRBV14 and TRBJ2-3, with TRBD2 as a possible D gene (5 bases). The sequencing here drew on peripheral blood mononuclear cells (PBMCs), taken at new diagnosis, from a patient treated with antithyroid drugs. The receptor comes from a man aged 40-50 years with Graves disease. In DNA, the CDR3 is TGTGCCAGCAGCCACCTCACGGGATTCACAGATACGCAGTATTTT. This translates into CASSHLTGFTDTQYF.